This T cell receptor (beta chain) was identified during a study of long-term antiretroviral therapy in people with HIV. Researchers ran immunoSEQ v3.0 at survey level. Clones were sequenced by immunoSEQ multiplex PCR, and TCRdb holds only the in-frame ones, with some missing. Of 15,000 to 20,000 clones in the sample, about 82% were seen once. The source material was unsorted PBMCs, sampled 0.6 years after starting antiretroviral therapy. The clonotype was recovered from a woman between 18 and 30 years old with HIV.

CDR3 DNA sequence: TGTGCCAGCAAACGGGGTGGGGCCAACGTCCTGACTTTC. This gives the protein CASKRGGANVLTF. V gene TRBV27 combines with J gene TRBJ2-6, with D perhaps TRBD2 (5 bases). V was clipped by 7 bases and J by 3 bases, with 7 bases between them. There are 13 residues in the CDR3. CDR1 and CDR2 from the germline V gene are MNHEY and SMNVEV (reference sequence).